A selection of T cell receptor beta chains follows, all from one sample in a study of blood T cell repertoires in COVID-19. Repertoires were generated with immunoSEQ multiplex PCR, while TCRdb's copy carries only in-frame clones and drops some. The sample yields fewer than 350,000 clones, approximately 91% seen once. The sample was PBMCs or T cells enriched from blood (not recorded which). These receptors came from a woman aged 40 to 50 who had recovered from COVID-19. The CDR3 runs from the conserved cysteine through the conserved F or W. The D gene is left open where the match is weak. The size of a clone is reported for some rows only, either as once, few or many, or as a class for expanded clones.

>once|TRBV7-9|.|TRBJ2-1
TGTGCCAGCAGCTTAAGGGGGGGCGCATCCGATGAGCAGTTCTTC
CASSLRGGASDEQFF
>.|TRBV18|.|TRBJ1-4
TGTGCCAGCTCGTCCGTAGGTCCGGGGGATGAAAAACTGTTTTTT
CASSSVGPGDEKLFF
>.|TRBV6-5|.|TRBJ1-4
TGTGCCAGCAGTGACTCCGGGGGGGTTAGTGAAAAACTGTTTTTT
CASSDSGGVSEKLFF
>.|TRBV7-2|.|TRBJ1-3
TGTGCCAGCAGCTTAAAATACTCTGGAAACACCATATATTTT
CASSLKYSGNTIYF
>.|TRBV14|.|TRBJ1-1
TGTGCCAGCAGCCAAGGGCCGCAGAACACTGAAGCTTTCTTT
CASSQGPQNTEAFF
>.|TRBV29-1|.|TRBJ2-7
TGCAGCGTTGAGGGGGGGCAGGGGCTATACGAGCAGTACTTC
CSVEGGQGLYEQYF
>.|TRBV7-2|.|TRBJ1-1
TGTGCCAGCAGGATTAGGAGGGGCACTGAAGCTTTCTTT
CASRIRRGTEAFF
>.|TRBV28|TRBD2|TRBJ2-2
TGTGCCAGCAGTTCCCCTGGACTAGCGGGGGACACCGGGGAGCTGTTTTTT
CASSSPGLAGDTGELFF
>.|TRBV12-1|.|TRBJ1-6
TGTGCCAGCACCCTACGCCACCTCCACTTT
CASTLRHLHF
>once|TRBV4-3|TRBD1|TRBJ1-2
TGCGCCAGCAGCCAAGAGTACAGGGGGGGGGACGGCTACACCTTC
CASSQEYRGGDGYTF
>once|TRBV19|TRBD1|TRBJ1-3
TGTGCCAGTAGTACCATTACAGGGGGCTTGTATTTT
CASSTITGGLYF
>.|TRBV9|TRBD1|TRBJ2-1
TGTGCCAGCAGCGCGACAGGGACAGGGACAAATGAGCAGTTCTTC
CASSATGTGTNEQFF
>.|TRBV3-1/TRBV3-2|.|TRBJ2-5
TGTGCCAGCAGCGCGCTCTCGGAGACCCAGTACTTC
CASSALSETQYF
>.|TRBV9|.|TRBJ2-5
TGTGCCAGCAGCTGGGCCCCAGGTGGAGAGACCCAGTACTTC
CASSWAPGGETQYF
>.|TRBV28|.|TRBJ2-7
TGTGCCAGCAGTATCTATGGCGAGCAGTACTTC
CASSIYGEQYF
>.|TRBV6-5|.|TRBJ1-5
TGTGCCAGCAGTCAACTTCAGGGCTCAGATCAGCCCCAGCATTTT
CASSQLQGSDQPQHF
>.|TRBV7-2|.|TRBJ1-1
TGTGCCAGCAGCTTACAGGCGAGCACTGAAGCTTTCTTT
CASSLQASTEAFF
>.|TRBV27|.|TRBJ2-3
TGTGCCAGCAGTACTTGGACAGAGGGACGCACAGATACGCAGTATTTT
CASSTWTEGRTDTQYF
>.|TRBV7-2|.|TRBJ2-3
TGTGCCAGCAGCTTAGTAGGAGGGACCGATACGCAGTATTTT
CASSLVGGTDTQYF
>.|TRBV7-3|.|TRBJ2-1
TGTGCCAGCAGCTTAAAGGAGGGAGCGGCCTACAATGAGCAGTTCTTC
CASSLKEGAAYNEQFF
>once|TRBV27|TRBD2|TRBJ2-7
TGTGCCAGCAGTCCATGGACTAGCGGGAGGGGAGACGAGCAGTACTTC
CASSPWTSGRGDEQYF
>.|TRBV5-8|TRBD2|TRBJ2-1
TGTGCCAGCAGTTCCCTTTTTACCGGGGGGGCTTGGGATGAGCAGTTCTTC
CASSSLFTGGAWDEQFF
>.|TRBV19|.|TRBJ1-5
TGTGCCAGTAGTTGGGGAGCCGGCAATCAGCCCCAGCATTTT
CASSWGAGNQPQHF
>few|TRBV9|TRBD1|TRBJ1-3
TGTGCCAGCAGCGAGGACAGGGTGGGACCTGGAAACACCATATATTTT
CASSEDRVGPGNTIYF
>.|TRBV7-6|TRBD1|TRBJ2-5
TGTGCCAGCAGCCAAACGCAGGGGGAGAAAGAGACCCAGTACTTC
CASSQTQGEKETQYF
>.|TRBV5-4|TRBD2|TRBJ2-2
TGTGCCAGCACCTGGGGGAGGGGCGCTGGCACCGGGGAGCTGTTTTTT
CASTWGRGAGTGELFF
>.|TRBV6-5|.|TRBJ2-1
TGTGCCAGCCCGCCCGGACTACCGCTCTACAATGAGCAGTTCTTC
CASPPGLPLYNEQFF
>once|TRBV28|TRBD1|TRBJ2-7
TGTGCCAGCAGTGCCCGGGACAGGGGGCGATACGAGCAGTACTTC
CASSARDRGRYEQYF
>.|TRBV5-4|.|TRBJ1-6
TGTGCCAGCAGCTTGTATGAGGATTCACCCCTCCACTTT
CASSLYEDSPLHF
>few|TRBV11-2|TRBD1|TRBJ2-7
TGTGCCAGCAGCTCGACAGGGAAAGACGAGCAGTACTTC
CASSSTGKDEQYF
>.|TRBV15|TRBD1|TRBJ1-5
TGTGCCACCAGCAGACCGGGACAGGGGAGTCATCAGCCCCAGCATTTT
CATSRPGQGSHQPQHF
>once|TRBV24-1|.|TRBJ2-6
TGTGCCACCGGGAGTCTCTCTGGGGCCAACGTCCTGACTTTC
CATGSLSGANVLTF
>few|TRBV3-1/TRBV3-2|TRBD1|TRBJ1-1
TGTGCCAGCAGCCAAGAACCCGACAGGGCCACTGAAGCTTTCTTT
CASSQEPDRATEAFF
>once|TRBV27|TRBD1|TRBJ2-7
TGTGCCAGCAGTGAAAAAGGGGGCCCCCCCTACGAGCAGTACTTC
CASSEKGGPPYEQYF
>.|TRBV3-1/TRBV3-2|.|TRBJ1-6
TGTGCCAGCAGCCTCCACAGGGATAATTCACCCCTCCACTTT
CASSLHRDNSPLHF
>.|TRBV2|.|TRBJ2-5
TGTGCCAGCAGGGAGGGTCGGACATACCAAGAGACCCAGTACTTC
CASREGRTYQETQYF
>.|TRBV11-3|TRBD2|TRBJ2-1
TGTGCCAGCAGCCCTACCGCTAGCGGCCCTGAGCAGTTCTTC
CASSPTASGPEQFF
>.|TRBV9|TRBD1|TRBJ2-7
TGTGCCAGCAGCCCCACACCCGGGACAGGGGATGGCGAGCAGTACTTC
CASSPTPGTGDGEQYF
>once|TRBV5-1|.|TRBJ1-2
TGCGCCAGCAGCCCCCCTATCGAAGGAGATGGCTACACCTTC
CASSPPIEGDGYTF
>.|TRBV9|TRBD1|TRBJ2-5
TGTGCCAGCAGCGTAGGGACAGGGGTGGAGACCCAGTACTTC
CASSVGTGVETQYF
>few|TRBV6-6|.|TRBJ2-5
TGTGCCAGCAGTTACTCCCGAGAGACCCAGTACTTC
CASSYSRETQYF
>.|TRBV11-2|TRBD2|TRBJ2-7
TGTGCCAGCAGCTTAACCCCCGTTGGTAGCGGGACCTACGAGCAGTACTTC
CASSLTPVGSGTYEQYF
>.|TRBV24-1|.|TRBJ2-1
TGTGCCACCAGTGAAACTCTCGGACAGTGGGGTTCCTACAATGAGCAGTTCTTC
CATSETLGQWGSYNEQFF
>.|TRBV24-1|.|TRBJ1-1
TGTGCCACCAGACCTCAGGGGAACACTGAAGCTTTCTTT
CATRPQGNTEAFF
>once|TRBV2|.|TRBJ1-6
TGTGCCAGCAAGCGGGGTGGGAATAATTCACCCCTCCACTTT
CASKRGGNNSPLHF
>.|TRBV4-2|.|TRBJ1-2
TGTGCCAGCAGCCCAGCAGGCAGGTTCGGCTATGGCTACACCTTC
CASSPAGRFGYGYTF
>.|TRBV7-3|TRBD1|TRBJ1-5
TGTGCCAGCAGAAATGACAGGGAGTTCGCATATAGCAATCAGCCCCAGCATTTT
CASRNDREFAYSNQPQHF
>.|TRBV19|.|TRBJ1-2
TGTGCCAGTAGTATTAACTCTCCGGGGGGCTACACCTTC
CASSINSPGGYTF
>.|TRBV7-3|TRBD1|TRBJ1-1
TGTGCCAGCAGCTTGACAGGGGGCAGTATGGACACTGAAGCTTTCTTT
CASSLTGGSMDTEAFF
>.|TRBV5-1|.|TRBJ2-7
TGCGCCAGCAGCTTGGGCAGGGCCCCAGGGACTTACGAGCAGTACTTC
CASSLGRAPGTYEQYF
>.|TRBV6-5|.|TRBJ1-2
TGTGCCAGCGCGAGCGGCTATGGCTACACCTTC
CASASGYGYTF